The rows below give T cell receptor beta chains drawn from one sample of a study of identical twins. TCRdb analysed the 5' RACE reads with MiXCR anew, one entry per CDR3 protein. The sample includes approximately 630,000 distinct CDR3 sequences, 7.1% of them seen just once. This sample also appeared in a second study, on yellow fever vaccine responses in identical twins.

Sequencing was done on a sample of PBMCs. The receptors derive from a woman younger than 35 in good health. CDR3s include the opening cysteine and the closing phenylalanine or tryptophan.

>TRBJ2-3|TRBV2
CASHRGGTDTQYF
>TRBJ2-7|TRBV3-1
CASSPGQGLSYEQYF
>TRBJ2-7|TRBV20-1
CSARPRDSSYEQYF
>TRBJ2-5|TRBV5-1
CASSPPTGTEKETQYF
>TRBJ1-1|TRBV6-5
CASSYPTGGVTEAFF
>TRBJ1-1|TRBV7-9
CASSFPGTTHYEAFF
>TRBJ2-5|TRBV11-2
CASSFLKGSERGRRETQYF
>TRBJ2-1|TRBV24-1
CATGSGYNEQFF
>TRBJ2-2|TRBV12-5
CASGFPGELFF
>TRBJ2-3|TRBV20-1
CSARDATRRGSTDTQYF